This T cell receptor (beta chain) was sequenced during a study of blood T cell repertoires in COVID-19. Background on the study: Acute-phase and convalescent COVID-19 samples originated in the United States, Italy and Spain. Sample material is recorded as cDNA or gDNA derived from T cells, B-cell-depleted T cells, or PBMCs.

In the study's own analysis: Estimated nucleated cell counts came from reference gene primer amplification. Libraries were prepared by immunoSEQ multiplex PCR; TCRdb keeps only in-frame clonotypes and omits some of them. V, J and clone size are those of that table, while D and trimming were read from the DNA. This table holds tens of thousands of clones, roughly 87% found once. Trimming took 4 bases from V and 0 from J, leaving 10 bases between them. Germline CDR1 is MNHEY and CDR2 is SMNVEV (reference sequence). The CDR3 totals 15 residues. The TCR comes from a woman aged 80 or over with active COVID-19. What was sequenced was peripheral blood. V usage is TRBV27 and J usage is TRBJ2-1; the D gene is possibly TRBD2 (5 bases). CDR3 nucleotide sequence: TGTGCCAGCAGTTATGATGGGAGCTCCTACAATGAGCAGTTCTTC. Its translation is CASSYDGSSYNEQFF.